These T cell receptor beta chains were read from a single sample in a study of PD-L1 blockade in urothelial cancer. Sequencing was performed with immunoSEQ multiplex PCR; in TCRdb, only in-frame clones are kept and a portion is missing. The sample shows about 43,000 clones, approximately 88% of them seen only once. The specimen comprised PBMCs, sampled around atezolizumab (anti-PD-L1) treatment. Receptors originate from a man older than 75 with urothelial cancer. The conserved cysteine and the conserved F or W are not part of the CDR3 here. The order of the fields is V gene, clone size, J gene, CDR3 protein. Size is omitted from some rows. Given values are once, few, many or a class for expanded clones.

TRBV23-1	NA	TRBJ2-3	ASSQFSPYRADTQY
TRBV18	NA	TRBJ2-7	ASSPAVSYRTYEQY
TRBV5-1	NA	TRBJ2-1	ASSRSPTNSGRAAYNEQF
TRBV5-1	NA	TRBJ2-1	ASLPGLAGGNEQF
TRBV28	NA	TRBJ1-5	ASSTIQGINQPQH
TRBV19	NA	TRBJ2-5	ASSMQGQLQETQY
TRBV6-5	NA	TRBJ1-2	ASRDREDYGYT
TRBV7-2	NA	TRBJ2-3	ASSSLTSGDTQY
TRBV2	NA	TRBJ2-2	ASSRTGLVGELF
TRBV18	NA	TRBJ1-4	ASSPQGPNEKLF
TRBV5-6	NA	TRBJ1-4	ASSLLDRVSTNEKLF
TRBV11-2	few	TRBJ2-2	ASSFEGDTGELF
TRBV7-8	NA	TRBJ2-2	ASSLRAGESTGELF
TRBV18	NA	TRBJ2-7	ASASSGATYEQY
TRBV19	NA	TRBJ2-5	ASRPDRGRSSGVRETQY
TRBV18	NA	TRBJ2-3	ASSPPGVVDTQY
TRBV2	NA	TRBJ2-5	ASSRTGSYETQY
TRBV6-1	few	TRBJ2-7	ATDRDRGEQY
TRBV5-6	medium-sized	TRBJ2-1	ASSWGLAGSSYNEQF
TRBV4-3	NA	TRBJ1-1	ASSQVQEGRAF
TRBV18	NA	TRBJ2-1	ASSPLAGEYNEQF
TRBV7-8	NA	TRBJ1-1	ASSLRDRVWAEAF
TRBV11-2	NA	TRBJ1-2	ASSWDTEANYGYT
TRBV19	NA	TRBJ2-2	ASSISMGKAGTGELF
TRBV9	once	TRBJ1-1	ASSPRFPYNTEAF
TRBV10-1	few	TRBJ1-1	ASAQGTNTEAF
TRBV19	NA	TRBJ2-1	ASSIGGQHGEQF
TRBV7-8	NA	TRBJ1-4	ASSLDDRGGEKLF
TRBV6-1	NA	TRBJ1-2	ASRPSQGGYGYT
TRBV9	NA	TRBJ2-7	ASSVAGVGGEQY
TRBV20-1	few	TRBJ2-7	SAGGVGEQY
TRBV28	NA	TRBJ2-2	ASSFRTGVTGELF
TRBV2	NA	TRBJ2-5	ASSDLTSVQETQY
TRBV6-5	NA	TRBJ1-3	ASSYGLRQSGNTIY
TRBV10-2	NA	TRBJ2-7	ASSEGQGPYEQY
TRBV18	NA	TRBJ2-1	ASSLRGLAGPSEQF
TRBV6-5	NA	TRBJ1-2	ASRSAGTVYGYT
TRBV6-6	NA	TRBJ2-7	ASRGSSYEQY
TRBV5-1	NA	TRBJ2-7	ASSLLGGSYEQY